This is a list of T cell receptor beta chains from one sample in a study of cytomegalovirus exposure and HLA in healthy donors. The protocol was immunoSEQ multiplex PCR, while the TCRdb copy is restricted to in-frame clones and leaves out a portion. This table has 120,000 or so clones, roughly 80% appearing once. The specimen sequenced was PBMCs. Receptor source: a man in his 60s in good health and CMV-seropositive. The CDR3 runs from the conserved cysteine through the conserved F or W. A D gene is named only where the DNA matches it firmly. Not all rows give a size; the values are once, few, many and, for expanded clones, a class.

-	-	TRBJ1-2	TRBV4-2	TGTGCCAGCAGCCAAGACTCAGGGTTGAATGGCTACACCTTC	CASSQDSGLNGYTF
-	-	TRBJ2-3	TRBV7-9	TGTGCCAGCAGCTCTAAGGGGGGGAACACAGATACGCAGTATTTT	CASSSKGGNTDTQYF
-	TRBD2	TRBJ2-2	TRBV7-6	TGTGCCAGCAGCCCTTCCTCGTATAGCGGGGCCACCGGGGAGCTGTTTTTT	CASSPSSYSGATGELFF
-	-	TRBJ2-3	TRBV7-9	TGTGCCAGCAGCCCCCCAACAGATACGCAGTATTTT	CASSPPTDTQYF
-	-	TRBJ2-7	TRBV28	TGTGCCACCGGGGACTTCTCCTACGAGCAGTACTTC	CATGDFSYEQYF
-	-	TRBJ2-7	TRBV5-1	TGCGCCAGCAGTCGACAGGTTGCCCCCTACGAGCAGTACTTC	CASSRQVAPYEQYF
few	-	TRBJ1-1	TRBV5-1	TGCGCCAGCAGCTTGGGCGACCGGGGAGGGAGCGCTGAAGCTTTCTTT	CASSLGDRGGSAEAFF
-	TRBD1	TRBJ1-3	TRBV10-3	TGTGCCATCAGTGAGTCGACCAGGGGGCCCGGAAACACCATATATTTT	CAISESTRGPGNTIYF
few	TRBD1	TRBJ2-3	TRBV5-6	TGTGCCAGCAGCTTGGGGACAGGGGGTGTGGCAGATACGCAGTATTTT	CASSLGTGGVADTQYF
-	-	TRBJ2-1	TRBV7-2	TGTGCCAGCAGCTTCAGGGAAGGTGAGCAGTTCTTC	CASSFREGEQFF
few	-	TRBJ2-7	TRBV20-1	TGCAGTGCTAGTAAGGGGAACGAGCAGTACTTC	CSASKGNEQYF
once	-	TRBJ1-2	TRBV19	TGTGCCAGTAGTTCAACCTACAGGCTTAGCGGCTACACCTTC	CASSSTYRLSGYTF
-	-	TRBJ1-1	TRBV5-6	TGTGCCAGCAGCTTGGGGGGACATACGCTCATTAACACTGAAGCTTTCTTT	CASSLGGHTLINTEAFF
-	TRBD1	TRBJ1-2	TRBV7-3	TGTGCCAGCAGCTGGGACAGGGAAGATGGCTACACCTTC	CASSWDREDGYTF
-	-	TRBJ2-7	TRBV4-1	TGCGCCAGCAGCCAATCGATAGGACTACCCAGCTCCTACGAGCAGTACTTC	CASSQSIGLPSSYEQYF
-	TRBD2	TRBJ2-5	TRBV7-7	TGTGCCAGCAGCCCTGATGTAGGGAGGGAACAGACCCAGTACTTC	CASSPDVGREQTQYF
-	-	TRBJ2-6	TRBV9	TGTGCCAGCACCCGGGAAGCCAACGTCCTGACTTTC	CASTREANVLTF
few	-	TRBJ1-2	TRBV14	TGTGCCAGCAGGCGTCTACAGGAACAGGGAGCTAACTATGGCTACACCTTC	CASRRLQEQGANYGYTF
-	TRBD2	TRBJ2-5	TRBV5-1	TGCGCCAGCAGCTTGGTTAGCGGGGGCTTCGAGACCCAGTACTTC	CASSLVSGGFETQYF
few	-	TRBJ2-6	TRBV13	TGTGCCAGCAGCCCGTCGCTTTTTGGGGCCAACGGCCTGACTTTC	CASSPSLFGANGLTF
few	TRBD2	TRBJ2-1	TRBV30	TGTGCCACCCCCCGGACTAGCGGGATGACGGACAATGAGCAGTTCTTC	CATPRTSGMTDNEQFF
once	-	TRBJ2-3	TRBV27	TGTGCCAGCAGTTTAACCCCCCCCCGGGTCGAAGCGGCGACTAGCACAGATACGCAGTATTTT	CASSLTPPRVEAATSTDTQYF
-	TRBD2	TRBJ2-3	TRBV5-1	TGCGCCAGCAGCCCTGGGACTAGCGGGGACTTCACAGATACGCAGTATTTT	CASSPGTSGDFTDTQYF
-	-	TRBJ1-1	TRBV27	TGTGCCAGCACTGCCAGGGCGAACACTGAAGCTTTCTTT	CASTARANTEAFF
-	TRBD1	TRBJ1-1	TRBV30	TGTGCCTGGAGTGTACGGGGACAGGGGATGAACACTGAAGCTTTCTTT	CAWSVRGQGMNTEAFF
-	TRBD1	TRBJ1-2	TRBV30	TGTGCCTGGACCACGGGACAGGGTAGGGGTTATAACTATGGCTACACCTTC	CAWTTGQGRGYNYGYTF
-	-	TRBJ2-7	TRBV29-1	TGCAGCGTTGCCCTGGGGGGACCCCACTACGAGCAGTACTTC	CSVALGGPHYEQYF
-	-	TRBJ1-1	TRBV7-9	TGTGCCAGCAGCGAAACGATCTATGCCCCAAAGGGGGTTAATGAAGCTTTCTTT	CASSETIYAPKGVNEAFF
-	TRBD1	TRBJ2-7	TRBV2	TGTGCCAGCAGTGAATTGGGACAGGGGTCCTACGAGCAGTACTTC	CASSELGQGSYEQYF
-	-	TRBJ1-1	TRBV7-3	TGTGCCAGCAGGCCGACAGGACGCCCTGAAGCTTTCTTT	CASRPTGRPEAFF
-	TRBD1	TRBJ2-5	TRBV2	TGTGCCAGCAGGCAGGACAGGGAACAAGGCGCCCAGTACTTC	CASRQDREQGAQYF
-	-	TRBJ1-2	TRBV2	TGTGCCAGCACGGTCGGCTATGGCTACACCTTC	CASTVGYGYTF
few	TRBD1	TRBJ1-2	TRBV10-3	TGTGCCATCAGTCCTAACCAGGGGGACTATGGCTACACCTTC	CAISPNQGDYGYTF
-	-	TRBJ2-7	TRBV2	TGTGCCAGCAGATTACAGGGCTACGAGCAGTACTTC	CASRLQGYEQYF
-	-	TRBJ2-7	TRBV5-1	TGCGCCAGCAGCTTGCTCCCCTCGTCCTACGAGCAGTACTTC	CASSLLPSSYEQYF
-	-	TRBJ2-4	TRBV18	TGTGCCAGCTCACCTACATCGGACATAGCCAAAAACATTCAGTACTTC	CASSPTSDIAKNIQYF
-	TRBD1	TRBJ1-5	TRBV19	TGTGCCAGTAGTATTGGTCCCGGACAGGGGGCGAATCAGCCCCAGCATTTT	CASSIGPGQGANQPQHF
once	-	TRBJ1-1	TRBV5-5	TGTGCCAGCAGCTTGAGGGCAGGGACTGAAGCTTTCTTT	CASSLRAGTEAFF
-	TRBD2	TRBJ2-1	TRBV9	TGTGCCAGCAGCGGTCAGGGCACTAGCGGGGGTGGAACTCAGTTCTTC	CASSGQGTSGGGTQFF
-	TRBD1	TRBJ2-7	TRBV5-1	TGCGCCAGCAGCCCCGGCTCGACAGGGGGGGGCCACGAGCAGTACTTC	CASSPGSTGGGHEQYF
-	TRBD2	TRBJ2-1	TRBV5-1	TGCGCCAGCAGCCCGGATGGACTAGGCCGCTACAATGAGCAGTTCTTC	CASSPDGLGRYNEQFF